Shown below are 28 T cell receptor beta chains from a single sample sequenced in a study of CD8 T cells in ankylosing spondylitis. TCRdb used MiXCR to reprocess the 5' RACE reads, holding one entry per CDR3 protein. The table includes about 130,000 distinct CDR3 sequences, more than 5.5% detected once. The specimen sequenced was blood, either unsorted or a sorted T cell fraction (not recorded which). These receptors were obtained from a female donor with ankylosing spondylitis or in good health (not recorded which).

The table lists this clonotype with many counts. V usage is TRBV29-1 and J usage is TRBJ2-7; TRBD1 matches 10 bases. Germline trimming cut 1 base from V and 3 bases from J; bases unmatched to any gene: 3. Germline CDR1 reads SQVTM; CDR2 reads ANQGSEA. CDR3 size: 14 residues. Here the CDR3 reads CSVEGTGGFYEQYF. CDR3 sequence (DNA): TGCAGCGTTGAAGGGACAGGGGGTTTCTACGAGCAGTACTTC.

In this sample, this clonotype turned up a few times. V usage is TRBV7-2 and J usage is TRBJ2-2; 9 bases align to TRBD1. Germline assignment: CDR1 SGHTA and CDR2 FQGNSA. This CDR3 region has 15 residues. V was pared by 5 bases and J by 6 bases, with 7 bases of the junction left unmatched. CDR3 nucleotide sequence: TGTGCCAGCAGCACCGGGACAGGGTGGGCCGGGGAGCTGTTTTTT. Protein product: CASSTGTGWAGELFF.

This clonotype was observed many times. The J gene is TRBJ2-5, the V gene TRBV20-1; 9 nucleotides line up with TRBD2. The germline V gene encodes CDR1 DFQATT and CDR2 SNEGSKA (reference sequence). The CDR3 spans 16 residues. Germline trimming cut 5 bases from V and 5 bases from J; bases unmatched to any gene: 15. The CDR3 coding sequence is TGCAGTGCTCGAGGACCTCTGGCGGGGGGGCGGGAGACCCAGTACTTC. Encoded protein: CSARGPLAGGRETQYF.

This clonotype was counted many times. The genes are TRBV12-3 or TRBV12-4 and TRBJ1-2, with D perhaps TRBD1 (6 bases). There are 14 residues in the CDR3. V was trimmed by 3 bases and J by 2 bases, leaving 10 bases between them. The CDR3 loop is CASSLGRGNYGYTF. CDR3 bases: TGTGCCAGCAGTTTGGGCAGGGGAAACTATGGCTACACCTTC.

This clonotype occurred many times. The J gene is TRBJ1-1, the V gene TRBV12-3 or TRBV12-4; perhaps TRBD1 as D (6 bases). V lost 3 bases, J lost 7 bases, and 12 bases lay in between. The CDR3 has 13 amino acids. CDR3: CASSFQGRGEAFF. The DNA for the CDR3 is TGTGCCAGCAGTTTCCAGGGGCGAGGTGAAGCTTTCTTT.

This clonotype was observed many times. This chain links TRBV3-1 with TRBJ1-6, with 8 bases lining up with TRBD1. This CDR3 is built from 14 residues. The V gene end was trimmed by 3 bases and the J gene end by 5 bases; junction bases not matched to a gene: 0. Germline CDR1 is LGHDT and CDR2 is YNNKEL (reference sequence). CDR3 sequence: CASSQGQDNSPLHF. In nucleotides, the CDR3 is TGTGCCAGCAGCCAGGGACAGGATAATTCACCCCTCCACTTT.

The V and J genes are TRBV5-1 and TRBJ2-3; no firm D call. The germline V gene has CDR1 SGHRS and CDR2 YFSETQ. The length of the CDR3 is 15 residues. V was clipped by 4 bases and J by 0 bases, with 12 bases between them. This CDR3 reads CASSLPGTSTDTQYF. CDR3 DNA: TGCGCCAGCAGCCTGCCGGGCACGAGCACAGATACGCAGTATTTT.

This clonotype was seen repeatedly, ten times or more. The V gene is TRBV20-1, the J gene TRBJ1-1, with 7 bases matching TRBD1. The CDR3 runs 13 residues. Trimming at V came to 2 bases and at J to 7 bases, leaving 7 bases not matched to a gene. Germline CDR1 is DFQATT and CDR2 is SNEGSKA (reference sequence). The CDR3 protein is CSARPGGTHEAFF. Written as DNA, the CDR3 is TGCAGTGCTAGACCAGGGGGGACCCATGAAGCTTTCTTT.

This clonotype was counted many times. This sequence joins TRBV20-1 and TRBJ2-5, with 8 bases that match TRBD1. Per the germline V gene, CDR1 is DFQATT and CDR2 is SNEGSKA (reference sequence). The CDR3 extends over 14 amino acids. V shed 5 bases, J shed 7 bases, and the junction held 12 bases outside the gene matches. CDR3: CSAGLGQAAGTQYF. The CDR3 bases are TGCAGTGCTGGCCTGGGACAGGCTGCTGGGACCCAGTACTTC.

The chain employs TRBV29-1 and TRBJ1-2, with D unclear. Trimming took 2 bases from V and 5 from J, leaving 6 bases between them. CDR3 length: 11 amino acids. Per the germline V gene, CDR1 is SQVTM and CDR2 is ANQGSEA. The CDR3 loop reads CSVETYYGYTF. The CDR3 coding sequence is TGCAGCGTTGAAACCTATTATGGCTACACCTTC.

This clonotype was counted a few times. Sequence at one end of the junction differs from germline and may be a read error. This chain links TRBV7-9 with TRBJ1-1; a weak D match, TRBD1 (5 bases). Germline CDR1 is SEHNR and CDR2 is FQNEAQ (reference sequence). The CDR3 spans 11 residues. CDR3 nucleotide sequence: TGTGCCAGCAACTTACAGGCGGAAGCTTTCTTT. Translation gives CASNLQAEAFF. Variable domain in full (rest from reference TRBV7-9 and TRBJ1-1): DTGVSQNPRHKITKRGQNVTFRCDPISEHNRLYWYRQTLGQGPEFLTYFQNEAQLEKSRLLSDRFSAERPKGSFSTLEIQRTEQGDSAMYLCASNLQAEAFFGQGTRLTVV.

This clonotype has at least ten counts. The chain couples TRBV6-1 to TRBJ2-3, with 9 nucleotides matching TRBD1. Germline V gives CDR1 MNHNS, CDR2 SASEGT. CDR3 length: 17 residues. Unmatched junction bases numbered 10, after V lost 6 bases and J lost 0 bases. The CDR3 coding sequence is TGTGCCAGCAGGCCCACTTTTGGACAGGGGAGCACAGATACGCAGTATTTT. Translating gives CASRPTFGQGSTDTQYF.

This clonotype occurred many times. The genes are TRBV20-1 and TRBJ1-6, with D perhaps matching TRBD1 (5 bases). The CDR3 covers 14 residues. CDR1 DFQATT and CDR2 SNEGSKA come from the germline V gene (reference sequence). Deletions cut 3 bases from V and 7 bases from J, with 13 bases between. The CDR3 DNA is TGCAGTGCTAGTGGGGGACGGGGAAATTCACCCCTCCACTTT. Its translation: CSASGGRGNSPLHF.

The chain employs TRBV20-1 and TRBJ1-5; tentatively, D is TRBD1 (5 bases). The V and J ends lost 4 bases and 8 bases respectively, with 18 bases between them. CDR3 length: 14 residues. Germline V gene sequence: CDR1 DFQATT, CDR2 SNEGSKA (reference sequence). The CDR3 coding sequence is TGCAGTGCTACTATAGGGGCTGGGTCGGAGCCCCAGCATTTT. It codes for CSATIGAGSEPQHF.

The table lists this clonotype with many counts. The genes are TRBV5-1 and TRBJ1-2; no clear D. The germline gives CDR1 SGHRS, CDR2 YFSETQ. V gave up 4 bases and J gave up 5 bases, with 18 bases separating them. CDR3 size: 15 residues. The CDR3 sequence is CASSPLDDPIYGYTF. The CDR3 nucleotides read TGCGCCAGCAGCCCGCTCGATGATCCGATTTATGGCTACACCTTC.

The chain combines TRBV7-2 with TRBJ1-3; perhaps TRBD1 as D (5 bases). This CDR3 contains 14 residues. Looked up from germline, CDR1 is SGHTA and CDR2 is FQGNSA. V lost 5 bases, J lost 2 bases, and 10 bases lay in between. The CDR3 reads CASSPGTTGNTIYF. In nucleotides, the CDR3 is TGTGCCAGCAGCCCCGGGACCACTGGAAACACCATATATTTT.

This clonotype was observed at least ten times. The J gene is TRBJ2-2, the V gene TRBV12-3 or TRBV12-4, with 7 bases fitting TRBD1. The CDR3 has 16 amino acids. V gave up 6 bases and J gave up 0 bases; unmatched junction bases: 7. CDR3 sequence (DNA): TGTGCCAGCAGAGATAGGACAGGTCCGAACACCGGGGAGCTGTTTTTT. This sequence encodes CASRDRTGPNTGELFF.

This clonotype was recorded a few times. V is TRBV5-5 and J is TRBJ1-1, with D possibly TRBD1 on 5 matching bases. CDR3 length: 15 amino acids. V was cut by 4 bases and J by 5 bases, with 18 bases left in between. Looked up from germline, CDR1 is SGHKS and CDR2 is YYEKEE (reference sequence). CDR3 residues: CASSRVAGTWTEAFF. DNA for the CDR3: TGTGCCAGCAGCAGGGTGGCGGGGACGTGGACTGAAGCTTTCTTT. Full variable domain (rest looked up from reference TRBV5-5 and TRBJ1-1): DAGVTQSPTHLIKTRGQQVTLRCSPISGHKSVSWYQQVLGQGPQFIFQYYEKEERGRGNFPDRFSARQFPNYSSELNVNALLLGDSALYLCASSRVAGTWTEAFFGQGTRLTVV.

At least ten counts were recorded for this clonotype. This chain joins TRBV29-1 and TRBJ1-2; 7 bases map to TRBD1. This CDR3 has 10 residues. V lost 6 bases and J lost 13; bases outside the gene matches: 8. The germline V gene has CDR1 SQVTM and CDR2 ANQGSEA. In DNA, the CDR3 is TGCAGCGTGATGGGACAGCCCCCCACCTTC. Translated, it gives CSVMGQPPTF. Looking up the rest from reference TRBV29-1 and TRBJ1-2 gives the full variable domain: SAVISQKPSRDICQRGTSLTIQCQVDSQVTMMFWYRQQPGQSLTLIATANQGSEATYESGFVIDKFPISRPNLTFSTLTVSNMSPEDSSIYLCSVMGQPPTFGSGTRLTVV.

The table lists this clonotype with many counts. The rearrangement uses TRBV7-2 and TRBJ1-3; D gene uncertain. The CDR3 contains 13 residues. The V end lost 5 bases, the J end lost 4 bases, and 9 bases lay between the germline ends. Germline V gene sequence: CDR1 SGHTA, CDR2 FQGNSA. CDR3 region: CASSALRGNTIYF. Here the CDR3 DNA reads TGTGCCAGCAGCGCTCTCAGGGGAAACACCATATATTTT.

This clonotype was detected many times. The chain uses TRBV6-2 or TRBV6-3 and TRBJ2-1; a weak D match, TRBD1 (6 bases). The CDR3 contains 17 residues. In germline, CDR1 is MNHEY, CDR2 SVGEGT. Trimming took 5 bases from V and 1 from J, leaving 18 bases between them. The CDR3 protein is CASSLYADSRSYNEQFF. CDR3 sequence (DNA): TGTGCCAGCAGTCTTTATGCGGACAGCCGATCCTACAATGAGCAGTTCTTC.

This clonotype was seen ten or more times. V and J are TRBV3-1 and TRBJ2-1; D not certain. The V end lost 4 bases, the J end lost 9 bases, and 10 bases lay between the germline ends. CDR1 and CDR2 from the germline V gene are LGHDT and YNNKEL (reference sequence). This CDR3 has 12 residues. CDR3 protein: CASSLRLSEQFF. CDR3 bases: TGTGCCAGCAGCCTTAGATTGTCTGAGCAGTTCTTC.

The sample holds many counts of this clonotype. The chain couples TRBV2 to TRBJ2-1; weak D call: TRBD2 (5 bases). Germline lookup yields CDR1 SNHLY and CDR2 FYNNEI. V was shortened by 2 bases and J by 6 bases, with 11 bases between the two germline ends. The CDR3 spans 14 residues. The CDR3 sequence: CASSESSGRNEQFF. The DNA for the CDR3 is TGTGCCAGCAGTGAATCGAGCGGACGCAATGAGCAGTTCTTC.

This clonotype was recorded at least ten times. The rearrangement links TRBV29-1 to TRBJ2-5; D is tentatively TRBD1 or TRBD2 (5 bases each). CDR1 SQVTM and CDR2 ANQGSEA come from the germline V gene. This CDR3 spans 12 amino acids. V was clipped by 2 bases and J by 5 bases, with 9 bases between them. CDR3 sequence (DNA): TGCAGCGTTGAACCGGGGACGGAGACCCAGTACTTC. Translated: CSVEPGTETQYF.

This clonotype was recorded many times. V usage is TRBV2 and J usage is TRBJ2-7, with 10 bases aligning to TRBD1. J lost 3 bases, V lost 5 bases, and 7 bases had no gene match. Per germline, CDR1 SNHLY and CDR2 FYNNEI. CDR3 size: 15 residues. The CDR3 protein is CASSPQGQGNYEQYF. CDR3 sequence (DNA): TGTGCCAGCAGTCCTCAGGGACAGGGGAACTACGAGCAGTACTTC.

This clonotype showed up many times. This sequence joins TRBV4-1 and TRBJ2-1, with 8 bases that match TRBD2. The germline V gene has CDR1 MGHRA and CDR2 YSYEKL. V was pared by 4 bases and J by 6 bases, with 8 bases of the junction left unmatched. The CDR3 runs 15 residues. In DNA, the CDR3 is TGCGCCAGCAGCCGCGGGACTAGGGTAGGCAATGAGCAGTTCTTC. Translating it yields CASSRGTRVGNEQFF.

The CDR3 DNA is TGTGCCAGCAGCCAAGATGCACTTCCGGATTCACCCCTCCACTTT. Translation gives CASSQDALPDSPLHF. The chain uses TRBV4-2 and TRBJ1-6; D ambiguous. V was shortened by 0 bases and J by 8 bases, with 11 bases between the two germline ends. Germline CDR1 reads LGHNA; CDR2 reads YNFKEQ. The CDR3 is made up of 15 amino acids.

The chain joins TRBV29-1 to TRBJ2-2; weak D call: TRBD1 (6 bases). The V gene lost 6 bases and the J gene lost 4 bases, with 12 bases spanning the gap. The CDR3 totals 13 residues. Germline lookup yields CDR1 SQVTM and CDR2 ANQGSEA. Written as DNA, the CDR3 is TGCAGCGTCGGAACAGGGCCCACCGGGGAGCTGTTTTTT. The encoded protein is CSVGTGPTGELFF.